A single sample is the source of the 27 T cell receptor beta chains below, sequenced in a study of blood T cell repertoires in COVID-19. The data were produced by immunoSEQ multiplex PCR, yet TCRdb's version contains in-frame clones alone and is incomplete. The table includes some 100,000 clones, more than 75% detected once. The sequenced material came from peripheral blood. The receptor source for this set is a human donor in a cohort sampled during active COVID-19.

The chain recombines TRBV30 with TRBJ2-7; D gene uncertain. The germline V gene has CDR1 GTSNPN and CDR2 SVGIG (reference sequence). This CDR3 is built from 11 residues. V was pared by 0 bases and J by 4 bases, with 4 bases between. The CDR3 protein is CAWSVLYEQYF. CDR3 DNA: TGTGCCTGGAGTGTACTATACGAGCAGTACTTC.

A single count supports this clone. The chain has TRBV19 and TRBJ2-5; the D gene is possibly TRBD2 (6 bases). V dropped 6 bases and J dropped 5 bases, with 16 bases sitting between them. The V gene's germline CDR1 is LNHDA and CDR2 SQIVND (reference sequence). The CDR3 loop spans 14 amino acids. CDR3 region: CASRVLGGDETQYF. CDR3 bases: TGTGCCAGTAGGGTTTTGGGGGGAGATGAGACCCAGTACTTC. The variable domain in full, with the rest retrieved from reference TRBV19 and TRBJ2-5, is DGGITQSPKYLFRKEGQNVTLSCEQNLNHDAMYWYRQDPGQGLRLIYYSQIVNDFQKGDIAEGYSVSREKKESFPLTVTSAQKNPTAFYLCASRVLGGDETQYFGPGTRLLVL.

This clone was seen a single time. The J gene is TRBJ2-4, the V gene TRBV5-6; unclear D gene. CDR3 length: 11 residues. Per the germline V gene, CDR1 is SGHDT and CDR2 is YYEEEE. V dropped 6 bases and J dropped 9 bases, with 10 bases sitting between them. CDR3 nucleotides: TGTGCCAGCACCCCTGTTGTCATTCAGTACTTC. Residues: CASTPVVIQYF.

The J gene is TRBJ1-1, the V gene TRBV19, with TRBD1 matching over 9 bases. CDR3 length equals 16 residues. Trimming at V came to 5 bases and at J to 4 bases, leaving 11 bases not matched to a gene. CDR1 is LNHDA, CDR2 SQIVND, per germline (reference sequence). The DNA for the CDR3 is TGTGCCAGTAGTGTAAAACAGGGGGCGCTGAGCACTGAAGCTTTCTTT. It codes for CASSVKQGALSTEAFF. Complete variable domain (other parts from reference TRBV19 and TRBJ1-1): DGGITQSPKYLFRKEGQNVTLSCEQNLNHDAMYWYRQDPGQGLRLIYYSQIVNDFQKGDIAEGYSVSREKKESFPLTVTSAQKNPTAFYLCASSVKQGALSTEAFFGQGTRLTVV.

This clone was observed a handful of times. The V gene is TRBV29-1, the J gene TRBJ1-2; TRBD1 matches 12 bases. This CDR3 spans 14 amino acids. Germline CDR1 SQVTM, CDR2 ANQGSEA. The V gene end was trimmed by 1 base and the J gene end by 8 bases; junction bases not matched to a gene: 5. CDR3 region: CSVEAGTGGMGYTF. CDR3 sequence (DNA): TGCAGCGTTGAAGCAGGGACAGGGGGCATGGGCTACACCTTC.

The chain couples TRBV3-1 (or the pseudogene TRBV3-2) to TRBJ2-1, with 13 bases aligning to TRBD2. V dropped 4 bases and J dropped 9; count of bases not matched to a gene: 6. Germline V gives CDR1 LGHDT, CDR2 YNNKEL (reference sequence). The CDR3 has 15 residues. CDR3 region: CASSRRLAGGSEQFF. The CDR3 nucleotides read TGTGCCAGCAGCCGACGACTAGCGGGAGGTAGTGAGCAGTTCTTC.

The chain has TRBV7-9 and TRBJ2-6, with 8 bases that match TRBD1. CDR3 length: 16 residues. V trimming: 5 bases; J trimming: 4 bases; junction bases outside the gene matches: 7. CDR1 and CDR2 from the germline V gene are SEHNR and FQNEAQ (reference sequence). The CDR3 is CASSDQGASGANVLTF. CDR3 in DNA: TGTGCCAGCAGCGACCAGGGGGCCTCGGGGGCCAACGTCCTGACTTTC. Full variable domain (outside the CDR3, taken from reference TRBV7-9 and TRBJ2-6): DTGVSQNPRHKITKRGQNVTFRCDPISEHNRLYWYRQTLGQGPEFLTYFQNEAQLEKSRLLSDRFSAERPKGSFSTLEIQRTEQGDSAMYLCASSDQGASGANVLTFGAGSRLTVL.

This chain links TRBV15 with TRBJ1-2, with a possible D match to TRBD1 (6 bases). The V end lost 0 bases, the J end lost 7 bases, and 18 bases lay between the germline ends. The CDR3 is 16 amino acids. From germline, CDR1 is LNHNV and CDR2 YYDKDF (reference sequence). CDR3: CATSRDLWTAEGGYTF. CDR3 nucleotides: TGTGCCACCAGCAGAGACCTCTGGACAGCAGAGGGTGGCTACACCTTC.

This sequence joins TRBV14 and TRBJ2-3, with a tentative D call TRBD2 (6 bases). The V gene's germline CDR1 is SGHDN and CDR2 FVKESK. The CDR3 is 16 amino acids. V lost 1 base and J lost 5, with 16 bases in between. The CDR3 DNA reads TGTGCCAGCAGCCAAGGGGACGGGACTCGTGGAGATACGCAGTATTTT. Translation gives CASSQGDGTRGDTQYF.

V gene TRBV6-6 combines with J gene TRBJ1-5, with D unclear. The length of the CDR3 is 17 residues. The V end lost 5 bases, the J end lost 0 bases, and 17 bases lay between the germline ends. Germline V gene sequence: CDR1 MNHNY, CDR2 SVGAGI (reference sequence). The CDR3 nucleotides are TGTGCCAGCAGTCCCGACGGACGGGAGAGTAGCAATCAGCCCCAGCATTTT. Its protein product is CASSPDGRESSNQPQHF.

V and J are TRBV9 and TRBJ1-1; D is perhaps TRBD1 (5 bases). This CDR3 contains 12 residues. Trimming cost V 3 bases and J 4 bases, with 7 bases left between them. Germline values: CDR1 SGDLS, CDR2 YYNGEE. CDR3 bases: TGTGCCAGCAGCGGAAGGGGCACTGAAGCTTTCTTT. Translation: CASSGRGTEAFF.

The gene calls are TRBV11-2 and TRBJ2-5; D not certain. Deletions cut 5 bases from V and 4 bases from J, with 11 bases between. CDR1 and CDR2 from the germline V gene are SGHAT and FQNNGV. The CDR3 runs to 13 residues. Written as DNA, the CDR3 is TGTGCCAGCAGCATTACTCACGGAGAGACCCAGTACTTC. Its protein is CASSITHGETQYF.

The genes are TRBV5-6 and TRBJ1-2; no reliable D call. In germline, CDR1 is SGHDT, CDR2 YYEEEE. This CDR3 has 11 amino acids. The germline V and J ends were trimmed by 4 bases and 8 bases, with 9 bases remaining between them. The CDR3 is CASSVSSGYTF. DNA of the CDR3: TGTGCCAGCAGCGTGTCTAGCGGCTACACCTTC.

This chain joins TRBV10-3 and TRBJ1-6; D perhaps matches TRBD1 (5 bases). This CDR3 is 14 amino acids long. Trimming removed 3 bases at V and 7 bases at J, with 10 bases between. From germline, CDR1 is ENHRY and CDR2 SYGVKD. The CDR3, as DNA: TGTGCCATCAGTGATGGCAGGGCCAATTCACCCCTCCACTTT. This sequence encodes CAISDGRANSPLHF.

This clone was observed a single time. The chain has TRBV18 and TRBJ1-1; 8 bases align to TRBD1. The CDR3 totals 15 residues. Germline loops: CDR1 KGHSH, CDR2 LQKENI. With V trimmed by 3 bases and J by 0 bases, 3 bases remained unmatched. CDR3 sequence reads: CASSPDRVLNTEAFF. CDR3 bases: TGTGCCAGCTCACCGGACAGGGTCCTGAACACTGAAGCTTTCTTT.

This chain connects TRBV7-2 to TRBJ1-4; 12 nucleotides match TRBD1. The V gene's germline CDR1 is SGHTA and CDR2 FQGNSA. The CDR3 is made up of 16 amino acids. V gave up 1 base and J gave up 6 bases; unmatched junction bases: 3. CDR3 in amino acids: CASSLVGTGGYEKLFF. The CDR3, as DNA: TGTGCCAGCAGCTTAGTTGGGACAGGGGGCTATGAAAAACTGTTTTTT.

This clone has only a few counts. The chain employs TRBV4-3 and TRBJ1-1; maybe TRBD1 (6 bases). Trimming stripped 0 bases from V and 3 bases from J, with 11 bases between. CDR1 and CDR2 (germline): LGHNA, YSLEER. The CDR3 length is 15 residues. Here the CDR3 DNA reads TGCGCCAGCAGCCAAGACGGGGGGCCGTACACTGAAGCTTTCTTT. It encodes CASSQDGGPYTEAFF.

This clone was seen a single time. DNA of the CDR3: TGTGCCAGCAGCAAACGGGGAGGGGCCCTCACAGATACGCAGTATTTT. Protein sequence: CASSKRGGALTDTQYF. The chain employs TRBV21-1 and TRBJ2-3; the table calls TRBD2, which could not be checked here. TRBV21-1 is marked as a pseudogene. This CDR3 has 16 residues.

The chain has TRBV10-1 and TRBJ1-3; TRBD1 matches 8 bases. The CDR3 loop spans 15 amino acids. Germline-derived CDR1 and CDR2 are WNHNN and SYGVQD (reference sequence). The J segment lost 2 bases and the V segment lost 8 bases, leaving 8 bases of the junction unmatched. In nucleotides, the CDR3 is TGCGCCAGCCAAAGGGGCAGGGGGCCTGGAAACACCATATATTTT. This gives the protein CASQRGRGPGNTIYF.

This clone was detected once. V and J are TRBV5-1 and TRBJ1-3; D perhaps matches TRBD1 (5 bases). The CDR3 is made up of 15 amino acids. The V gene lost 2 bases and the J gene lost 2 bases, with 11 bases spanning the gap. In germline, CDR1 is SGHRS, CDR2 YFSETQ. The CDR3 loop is CASSFGGGTGNTIYF. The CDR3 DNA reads TGCGCCAGCAGCTTCGGTGGGGGGACTGGAAACACCATATATTTT.

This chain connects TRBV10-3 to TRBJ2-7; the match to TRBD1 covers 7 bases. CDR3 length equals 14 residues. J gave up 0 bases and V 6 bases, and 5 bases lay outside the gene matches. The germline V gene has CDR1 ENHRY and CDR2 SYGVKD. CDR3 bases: TGTGCCATCAGCAGGGACAGTAGCTCCTACGAGCAGTACTTC. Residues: CAISRDSSSYEQYF.

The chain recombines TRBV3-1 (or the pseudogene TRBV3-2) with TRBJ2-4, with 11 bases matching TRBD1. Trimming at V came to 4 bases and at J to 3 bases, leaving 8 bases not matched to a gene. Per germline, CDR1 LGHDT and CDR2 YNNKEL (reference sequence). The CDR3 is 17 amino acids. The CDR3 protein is CASSPGQGDFGKNIQYF. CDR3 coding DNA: TGTGCCAGCAGCCCGGGACAGGGGGACTTCGGCAAAAACATTCAGTACTTC.

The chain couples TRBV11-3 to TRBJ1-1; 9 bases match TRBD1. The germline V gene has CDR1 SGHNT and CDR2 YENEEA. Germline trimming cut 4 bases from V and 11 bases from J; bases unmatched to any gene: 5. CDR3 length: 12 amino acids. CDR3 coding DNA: TGTGCCAGCAGCTCCCGGGACAGGGTGGCTTTCTTT. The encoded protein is CASSSRDRVAFF.

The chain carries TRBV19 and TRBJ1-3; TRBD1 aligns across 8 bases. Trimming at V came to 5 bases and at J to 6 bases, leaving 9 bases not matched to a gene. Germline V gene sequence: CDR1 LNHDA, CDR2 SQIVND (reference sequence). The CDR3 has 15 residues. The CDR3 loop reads CASSETGGVANTIYF. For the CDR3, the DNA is TGTGCCAGTAGTGAAACAGGGGGAGTTGCAAACACCATATATTTT.

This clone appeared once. CDR3 sequence reads: CASSQDLGDYNEQFF. The CDR3, as DNA: TGCGCCAGCAGCCAAGATCTAGGAGACTACAATGAGCAGTTCTTC. This chain uses TRBV4-1 with TRBJ2-1; unclear D gene. Trimming removed 0 bases at V and 3 bases at J, with 9 bases between. Germline-derived CDR1 and CDR2 are MGHRA and YSYEKL. The CDR3 contains 15 residues.

DNA for the CDR3: TGTGCCAGCAGTTACCCTGAGGATCATAATTCACCCCTCCACTTT. Residues: CASSYPEDHNSPLHF. The rearrangement joins TRBV6-6 to TRBJ1-6; no firm D call. With 2 bases removed from V and 5 bases from J, the gap between germline ends came to 10 bases. Germline V gene sequence: CDR1 MNHNY, CDR2 SVGAGI (reference sequence). This CDR3 has 15 residues.

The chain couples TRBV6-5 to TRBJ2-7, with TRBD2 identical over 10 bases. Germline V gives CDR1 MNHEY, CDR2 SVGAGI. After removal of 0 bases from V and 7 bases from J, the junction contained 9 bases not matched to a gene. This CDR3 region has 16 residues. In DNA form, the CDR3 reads TGTGCCAGCAGTTACTCGGAGCGGGGGGGCACGGAGGAGCAGTACTTC. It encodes CASSYSERGGTEEQYF.